These 5 T cell receptor beta chains originate from one sample sequenced in a study of cytomegalovirus exposure and HLA in healthy donors. The study ran its PCR with 60 Vbeta and 13 Jbeta primers. Repertoires were generated with immunoSEQ multiplex PCR, while TCRdb's copy carries only in-frame clones and drops some. Here the sample spans about 120,000 clones, about 10% being singletons. The sequenced material came from PBMCs. The receptor set was obtained from a woman aged 18-30 years in good health and CMV-seropositive.

This clone was counted between two and nine times. V and J are TRBV15 and TRBJ2-6, with 12 bases identical to TRBD2. The J segment lost 3 bases and the V segment lost 1 base, leaving 4 bases of the junction unmatched. There are 18 residues in the CDR3. Germline values: CDR1 LNHNV, CDR2 YYDKDF (reference sequence). The CDR3 DNA sequence: TGTGCCACCAGCAGAGGGCTAGCGGGAGGGAATGGGGCCAACGTCCTGACTTTC. It is translated as CATSRGLAGGNGANVLTF.

J is TRBJ2-5 and V is TRBV5-6; D gene ambiguous. The J call could be wrong; TRBJ2-7 is a better fit for the DNA end. The CDR3 extends over 11 amino acids. Germline V gene sequence: CDR1 SGHDT, CDR2 YYEEEE. The CDR3 sequence: CASTSSYEQYF. DNA for the CDR3: TGTGCCAGCACCTCCTCCTACGAGCAGTACTTC.

The chain couples TRBV5-4 to TRBJ2-7, with TRBD2 identical over 9 bases. CDR1 and CDR2 (germline): SGHNT, YYREEE (reference sequence). The CDR3 has 18 amino acids. V dropped 3 bases and J dropped 0; count of bases not matched to a gene: 13. CDR3 sequence reads: CASSSPRGSGSASYEQYF. CDR3 in DNA: TGTGCCAGCAGCTCCCCGAGGGGTAGCGGGAGTGCCTCCTACGAGCAGTACTTC.

The rearrangement uses TRBV9 and TRBJ2-1, with 10 nucleotides matching TRBD2. Germline assignment: CDR1 SGDLS and CDR2 YYNGEE. The CDR3 is 16 residues long. The V gene end was trimmed by 0 bases and the J gene end by 6 bases; junction bases not matched to a gene: 6. CDR3 nucleotide sequence: TGTGCCAGCAGCGTAGTCTCTAGCGGGAGAGTCAATGAGCAGTTCTTC. It translates to CASSVVSSGRVNEQFF.

The chain joins TRBV14 to TRBJ2-3; no reliable D call. Germline assignment: CDR1 SGHDN and CDR2 FVKESK. Trimming stripped 1 base from V and 6 bases from J, with 5 bases between. This CDR3 is 12 amino acids long. CDR3 DNA sequence: TGTGCCAGCAGCCAAGGCGGCGATACGCAGTATTTT. Translation gives CASSQGGDTQYF.